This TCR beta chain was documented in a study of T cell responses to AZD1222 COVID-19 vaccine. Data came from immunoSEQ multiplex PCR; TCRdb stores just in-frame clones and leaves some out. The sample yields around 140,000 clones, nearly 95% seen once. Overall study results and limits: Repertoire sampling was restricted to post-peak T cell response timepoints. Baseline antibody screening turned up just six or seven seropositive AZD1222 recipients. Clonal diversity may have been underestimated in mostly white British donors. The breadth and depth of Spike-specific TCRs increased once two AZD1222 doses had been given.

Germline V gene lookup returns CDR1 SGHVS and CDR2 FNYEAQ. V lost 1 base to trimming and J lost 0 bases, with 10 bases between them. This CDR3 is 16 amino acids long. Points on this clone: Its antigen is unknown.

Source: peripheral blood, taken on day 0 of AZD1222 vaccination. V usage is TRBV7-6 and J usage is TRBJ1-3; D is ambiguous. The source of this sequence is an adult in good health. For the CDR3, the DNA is TGTGCCAGCAGCTTAGGGCCTACAAACTCTGGAAACACCATATATTTT. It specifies CASSLGPTNSGNTIYF.